This TCR beta chain was observed in a study of brain T cells in children with intractable seizures listed by TCRdb under 2021. About the investigation overall: Resected brain tissue from more than 40 pediatric epilepsy surgery cases was first screened for immune gene transcripts using a NanoString immunology panel. Of the 12 selected surgery cases, pre-surgery blood was also sequenced for eight, so four had brain tissue only. What the authors observed across the whole study: Sequencing depth differed between pre- and post-surgery blood, so clones missing from the pre-surgery sample may reflect undersampling. Viral specificity was inferred solely from CDR3 sequence similarity, and the HCMV serostatus of the patients was not known.

The immunoSEQ assay was applied to genomic DNA to generate the TCR beta chain sequences. From the authors' description of their analysis: Any CDR3 sequence that did not begin with the conserved framework cysteine at position 104 was removed by hand. To get clonality, the normalized Shannon's Diversity Index was subtracted from one, giving values from 0 (maximal diversity) to 1 (oligoclonal). Chi-squared comparison-of-proportions tests were used to check whether the frequency of the same CDR3 differed between samples, for example brain versus blood. Public clonotypes were identified through searches of immuneACCESS, and similarity to known antiviral clonotypes was evaluated with the VDJdb browser. Entries here come from immuneACCESS through TCRdb and include only in-frame sequences with V and J called. Some clones fail to appear in such tables; in the studies checked, an unresolved V gene covers under half of the shortfall, and the cause of the remainder is unknown. The V and J calls and clone size come from that table; D and trimming were worked out from the DNA. The sample includes roughly 120,000 clones, with roughly 94% observed a single time. The ten top clones hold roughly 4% of the sample.

The sample's time point label is to be understood as: resected brain tissue, or blood drawn just prior to surgery. Surgery cases with the highest brain T cell transcript signatures were selected for TCR beta chain sequencing of brain tissue and, where available, blood. Before surgery, the patients had been given at least one anti-epileptic drug. The TCR-sequenced patients were children whose drug-resistant epilepsy was caused by tuberous sclerosis complex, focal cortical dysplasia, Rasmussen encephalitis or hemimegalencephaly. Blood was drawn right before the epilepsy surgery. Bulk genomic DNA was isolated from unsorted brain tissue and whole blood using the Monarch genomic DNA purification kit. This clone was detected once. Its specific antigen is unknown. Base-call qualities are not available, and no considerably larger clone is one nucleotide away. The germline V gene provides CDR1 KGHSH and CDR2 LQKENI. The junction carries 10 bases between V and J, which are trimmed by 3 bases and 1 base respectively. From the cysteine through the phenylalanine, the CDR3 covers 15 amino acids. This entry keeps only the CDR3 DNA: 45 bases, framed from base 1.

The clonotype comes from a boy less than two years old with hemimegalencephaly and intractable seizures. Material: peripheral blood, obtained at surgery. Recombination linked TRBV18 to TRBJ2-1; TRBD2 is a weak D gene call, 6 bases matching. The CDR3 amino acid sequence is: CASSPLAGSYNEQFF. In nucleotides, the sequence is TGTGCCAGCTCACCCCTGGCGGGGTCCTACAATGAGCAGTTCTTC.